This entry features one T cell receptor (beta chain) sequence. Its matching antigen is unknown. Vbeta (60) and Jbeta (13) primers were used in the PCR. Generated by immunoSEQ multiplex PCR, the TCRdb table keeps only in-frame clones and is missing some. The sample contains about 86,000 clones, more than 65% of which appear only once. This entry comes from a study of cytomegalovirus exposure and HLA in healthy donors. For the study at large: Previous work identified 95 million to 140 million unique TCR beta sequences from some 170 million T cells.

General study points: The HLA-A and HLA-B alleles of most subjects were reportedly predicted accurately from TCR beta sequences. Prior analysis indicated that the majority of TCR beta V segments exhibited productivity approximately 90% or approximately 30% of the time.

The sequence was obtained from a man aged 60 to 75 in good health and CMV-seronegative. The sequenced sample was PBMCs.

Here the CDR3 DNA reads TGTGCCAGCGTTCCCGGTGGGCCCTCACATTCCGAGCAGTACTTC. This translates into CASVPGGPSHSEQYF. This chain connects TRBV28 to TRBJ2-7, with unresolved D. Per the germline V gene, CDR1 is MDHEN and CDR2 is SYDVKM. Trimming stripped 8 bases from V and 6 bases from J, with 23 bases between. This CDR3 is 15 amino acids long.